This is a list of T cell receptor beta chains from one sample in a study of control samples from healthy donors and cancer patients. Clones were sequenced by immunoSEQ multiplex PCR, and TCRdb holds only the in-frame ones, with some missing. The sample yields 150,000 to 200,000 clones, roughly 90% seen once. Sequencing was performed on blood. These receptor sequences come from a man under 40 in good health. Both conserved end residues are part of each CDR3. Fields, in order: CDR3 DNA, CDR3 protein, clone size, D gene, J gene, V gene. A D gene is named only where the DNA matches it firmly. The listing skips clone size in some rows; elsewhere it reads once, few, many or a size class.

TGTGCCAGCAGCTTTCAGGGGACACTTCTCACCGGGGAGCTGTTTTTT | CASSFQGTLLTGELFF | - | - | TRBJ2-2 | TRBV7-9
TGCGCCAGCAGCCTTGGTGGCAATGAGCAGTTCTTC | CASSLGGNEQFF | - | - | TRBJ2-1 | TRBV4-1
TGTGCCAGCAGTAGAGGGGACACATCCTACGAGCAGTACTTC | CASSRGDTSYEQYF | few | - | TRBJ2-7 | TRBV6-5
TGTGCCAGCAGCGAGGGGACTAGCGGGATAGAGACCCAGTACTTC | CASSEGTSGIETQYF | - | TRBD2 | TRBJ2-5 | TRBV9
TGCAGCGTTACCGTGAGGGGGGTGACACGGGGCTACACCTTC | CSVTVRGVTRGYTF | - | - | TRBJ1-2 | TRBV29-1
TGCAGCGTTCCAAGTTTGAGGGGGAAAAAGGCTTCCTACAATGAGCAGTTCTTC | CSVPSLRGKKASYNEQFF | - | - | TRBJ2-1 | TRBV29-1
TGTGCCAGCAGCGCTTGGGACAGGGAGAACACTGAAGCTTTCTTT | CASSAWDRENTEAFF | - | TRBD1 | TRBJ1-1 | TRBV9
TGTGCCAGTAGTATCAAAGGGACTAGCAACACCGGGGAGCTGTTTTTT | CASSIKGTSNTGELFF | - | TRBD2 | TRBJ2-2 | TRBV19
TGTGCCAGCAGTCCATACAGGGGCTACGAGCAGTACTTC | CASSPYRGYEQYF | - | TRBD1 | TRBJ2-7 | TRBV27
TGTGCCAGCAGCCAAGCTAACCCCTCAGGTGCAACCGGAAACACCATATATTTT | CASSQANPSGATGNTIYF | - | - | TRBJ1-3 | TRBV4-2
TGTGCCAGCTCACCCTTTGACGGGGTTGACACTGAAGCTTTCTTT | CASSPFDGVDTEAFF | - | - | TRBJ1-1 | TRBV18
TGCGCCAGTCCGAACGCTGAGGGCCCACTTAGCGGGAGGGCCGGCACAGATACGCAGTATTTT | CASPNAEGPLSGRAGTDTQYF | - | TRBD2 | TRBJ2-3 | TRBV23-1
TGCGCCAGCAGCTTCCTACGTCCTGGAGCGGGAGTCTACAATGAGCAGTTCTTC | CASSFLRPGAGVYNEQFF | - | TRBD2 | TRBJ2-1 | TRBV5-1
TGTGCCACCAGCCCCGGGACCCTACCGACCCAGTACTTC | CATSPGTLPTQYF | once | - | TRBJ2-5 | TRBV24-1
TGTGCCAGCAGCTTAAGCCGGCAGTTGAACACTGAAGCTTTCTTT | CASSLSRQLNTEAFF | - | - | TRBJ1-1 | TRBV7-8
TGCGCCAGCAGCGTCCGGGACAGAAGCATGAACACTGAAGCTTTCTTT | CASSVRDRSMNTEAFF | - | TRBD1 | TRBJ1-1 | TRBV5-1
TGTGCCAGCAGCGCGCTTAGGGGGCCTAACTATGGCTACACCTTC | CASSALRGPNYGYTF | - | TRBD1 | TRBJ1-2 | TRBV14
TGTGCCAGCAGCCGGGACATTAGCAATCAGCCCCAGCATTTT | CASSRDISNQPQHF | - | - | TRBJ1-5 | TRBV3-1/TRBV3-2
TGTGCCAGTAGTACCGGCGGACAGGCCCAGGGTAATTCACCCCTCCACTTT | CASSTGGQAQGNSPLHF | - | TRBD1 | TRBJ1-6 | TRBV19
TGTGCCAGTACCCCCCAGGGAGAAAAACTGTTTTTT | CASTPQGEKLFF | - | - | TRBJ1-4 | TRBV19
TGCAGCGTTCTGGGTGGTAGCGGGAGGTACGTCGGGGAGCTGTTTTTT | CSVLGGSGRYVGELFF | - | TRBD2 | TRBJ2-2 | TRBV29-1
TGTGCCAGCAGTTCACCGGGACCCCGGGGCAATGAGCAGTTCTTC | CASSSPGPRGNEQFF | - | - | TRBJ2-1 | TRBV27
TGCGCCAGCAGCTTGCCGGGGGACTATGGCTACACCTTC | CASSLPGDYGYTF | once | - | TRBJ1-2 | TRBV5-1
TGTGCCAGCACCCAGACAGGGGTGGGCTACACCTTC | CASTQTGVGYTF | - | TRBD1 | TRBJ1-2 | TRBV28
TGTGCCAGCAGTGAAGCGACCGGACAGGGGAAGTCAGGCTATGGCTACACCTTC | CASSEATGQGKSGYGYTF | - | TRBD1 | TRBJ1-2 | TRBV6-1
TGTGCCAGCAGCCCCCACCCTACAGGGGGCACGAACACCGGGGAGCTGTTTTTT | CASSPHPTGGTNTGELFF | - | TRBD1 | TRBJ2-2 | TRBV7-3
TGTGCCAGCAGTTCCCGGGGACAGGCGAGCACAGATACGCAGTATTTT | CASSSRGQASTDTQYF | - | TRBD1 | TRBJ2-3 | TRBV6-5
TGTGCCAGCAGCTTAAATCAGGGAGAAGCCCTCCACTTT | CASSLNQGEALHF | - | - | TRBJ1-6 | TRBV7-2
TGTGCCAGCAGCTTGACTAGCGGCCAAGAGACCCAGTACTTC | CASSLTSGQETQYF | - | TRBD2 | TRBJ2-5 | TRBV5-4
TGTGCCAGCATTCTGGACAATTGGGACAATGAGCAGTTCTTC | CASILDNWDNEQFF | - | - | TRBJ2-1 | TRBV2
TGTGCCAGCAGTTTCAGTCGACAGGGAGGAGATACGCAGTATTTT | CASSFSRQGGDTQYF | - | - | TRBJ2-3 | TRBV6-5
TGTGCCAGCAGTTTAAGCGGGACTAGCGTGTATGAGCAGTTCTTC | CASSLSGTSVYEQFF | once | TRBD2 | TRBJ2-1 | TRBV27
TGTGCCAGCAGCCCCCTCCCAGCTAACTATGGCTACACCTTC | CASSPLPANYGYTF | - | - | TRBJ1-2 | TRBV9
TGTGCCAGCAGCTCCCCTCAGGAGATGGACTCTGGAAACACCATATATTTT | CASSSPQEMDSGNTIYF | - | - | TRBJ1-3 | TRBV7-9
TGTGCCTCCGAGAAGGGGCGACCCAAAAACATTCAGTACTTC | CASEKGRPKNIQYF | - | - | TRBJ2-4 | TRBV2
TGTGCCAGCAAACTAGCGGGAGTTAGCTATGAGCAGTTCTTC | CASKLAGVSYEQFF | - | TRBD2 | TRBJ2-1 | TRBV28
TGTGCCAGCTCACCCGCGGCAGGGGCGAACACTGAAGCTTTCTTT | CASSPAAGANTEAFF | once | - | TRBJ1-1 | TRBV18